Included here is one T cell receptor beta chain sequence, with context. This record belongs to a study of OX40 agonist ivuxolimab in advanced cancers. The CDR3 runs 14 residues. The junction had 6 bases not matched to a gene; V was cut back by 6 bases and J by 5 bases. Germline values: CDR1 MNHEY, CDR2 SVGAGI. Libraries were prepared by immunoSEQ multiplex PCR; TCRdb keeps only in-frame clonotypes and omits some of them. The table shows roughly 100,000 clones, with 70% to 90% occurring only once. This chain joins TRBV6-5 and TRBJ1-4; 7 bases agree with TRBD1. The receptor's source is an adult with an advanced solid tumor such as melanoma, head and neck, liver or kidney cancer. This specimen was CD4+ or CD8+ T cells sorted from blood, taken in a trial of the OX40 agonist ivuxolimab. For the CDR3, the DNA is TGTGCCAGCAGGGCGACAGGGCGGAATGAAAAACTGTTTTTT. This encodes CASRATGRNEKLFF.